The TCR beta chain under discussion was sequenced for a study of shared clonotypes between healthy human individuals. Donors comprised only Caucasian adults living in Nashville, Tennessee. Points from the study as a whole: Sampling covered nothing but blood. Tissue TCR repertoires likely differ from those found in blood.

DNA from unsorted PBMC was sequenced on ten immunoSEQ deep assay plates. In the study's own analysis: Because ImmunoSEQ provided only junction sequences with no quality scores, the filtering differed. The assay was immunoSEQ multiplex PCR, and TCRdb's table has in-frame clones only and misses some. The DNA was the basis for D and trimming; V, J and clone size are from that table. This sample has about 490,000 clones, with 76% found just once. This clone occurred a few times. No antigen is known for it. Germline V CDR1 and CDR2: MDHEN, SYDVKM. The CDR3 spans 14 residues. V was clipped by 6 bases and J by 6 bases, with 15 bases between them.

The sequence was collected from a woman aged 40 to 50 in good health. Some clones in this sample may be carry-over from other donors' samples. This chain joins TRBV28 and TRBJ2-1; no definite D call. Material: PBMCs. The CDR3: CASSILGSGNEQFF. DNA of the CDR3: TGTGCCAGCAGCATTCTAGGATCGGGCAATGAGCAGTTCTTC.